The 17 T cell receptor beta chains below all came from one sample that was sequenced in a study of response to subunit inactivated influenza vaccine. TCRdb ran MiXCR on the RT-PCR reads and lists one entry per CDR3 protein. Of 500,000 to 600,000 distinct CDR3 sequences in the sample, 6.5% to 8% are singletons; the top ten hold approximately 12%. The input for sequencing was PBMCs from blood, taken 23 months after vaccination. Every receptor here comes from a man between 50 and 75 years old who received an inactivated influenza vaccine.

This clonotype came up many times. The CDR3: CATSDPSTDTQYF. The CDR3 DNA reads as TGTGCCACCAGTGATCCCAGCACAGATACGCAGTATTTT. The chain combines TRBV24-1 with TRBJ2-3, with D hard to call. Germline V lookup: CDR1 KGHDR, CDR2 SFDVKD. The CDR3 contains 13 residues. V lost 3 bases to trimming and J lost 0 bases, with 3 bases between them.

This clonotype was observed a handful of times. The chain couples TRBV12-3 or TRBV12-4 to TRBJ2-3; TRBD2 matches 8 bases. J lost 2 bases, V lost 5 bases, and 6 bases had no gene match. The CDR3 spans 15 residues. The CDR3, as DNA: TGTGCCAGCAGTCCCAGGGGACTAGTCACAGATACGCAGTATTTT. It yields the protein CASSPRGLVTDTQYF.

This chain uses TRBV6-1 with TRBJ1-5, with D unclear. V was clipped by 6 bases and J by 6 bases, with 9 bases between them. CDR3 length equals 12 residues. CDR1 is MNHNS, CDR2 SASEGT, per germline. Here the CDR3 DNA reads TGTGCCAGCAGGGCAGCAACTCAGCCCCAGCATTTT. This codes for CASRAATQPQHF.

V usage is TRBV4-1 and J usage is TRBJ2-5; possible D gene TRBD2, 5 bases. The CDR3 length is 15 residues. CDR1 and CDR2 (germline): MGHRA, YSYEKL. Trimming cost V 0 bases and J 5 bases, with 13 bases left between them. CDR3 bases: TGCGCCAGCAGCCAAGAGGGAGTTATTAGGGAGACCCAGTACTTC. Its protein product is CASSQEGVIRETQYF.

This clonotype appeared many times. The CDR3 loop reads CSANEGGTYNEQFF. Here the CDR3 DNA reads TGCAGTGCTAATGAGGGAGGAACCTACAATGAGCAGTTCTTC. The chain is built from TRBV20-1 and TRBJ2-1, with D tentatively TRBD2 (6 bases). CDR3 length: 14 residues. Germline V gene lookup returns CDR1 DFQATT and CDR2 SNEGSKA (reference sequence). V was shortened by 4 bases and J by 2 bases, with 12 bases between the two germline ends.

This clonotype occurred a few times. V usage is TRBV20-1 and J usage is TRBJ2-3; tentatively, D is TRBD1 (5 bases). The V end was cut by 5 bases, the J end by 0 bases, with 9 bases between. Germline CDR1 reads DFQATT; CDR2 reads SNEGSKA (reference sequence). The CDR3 runs to 13 residues. The CDR3 here is CSALQDSTDTQYF. In nucleotides, the CDR3 is TGCAGTGCTCTACAGGACAGCACAGATACGCAGTATTTT.

This clonotype has a handful of counts. This chain connects TRBV7-2 to TRBJ2-7; 10 positions agree with TRBD2. The CDR3 has 15 amino acids. The V gene's germline CDR1 is SGHTA and CDR2 FQGNSA. V gave up 4 bases and J gave up 2 bases; unmatched junction bases: 5. The CDR3 protein is CASSWNSGRTYEQYF. CDR3 in DNA: TGTGCCAGCAGCTGGAATAGCGGGAGGACCTACGAGCAGTACTTC.

The sample holds many counts of this clonotype. This chain joins TRBV10-3 and TRBJ2-2; unclear D gene. V gave up 3 bases and J gave up 2 bases, with 7 bases separating them. Germline V gene data show CDR1 as ENHRY and CDR2 as SYGVKD. This CDR3 is 14 amino acids long. The CDR3 DNA reads as TGTGCCATCAGTGACTTCGAAAACACCGGGGAGCTGTTTTTT. Translated, it gives CAISDFENTGELFF.

This clonotype was detected a few times. The chain uses TRBV10-3 and TRBJ2-2; weak D call: TRBD1 (6 bases). CDR1 is ENHRY and CDR2 is SYGVKD in the germline V gene. This CDR3 is built from 14 residues. V was clipped by 6 bases and J by 8 bases, with 16 bases between them. DNA for the CDR3: TGTGCCATCAGGGGACAAGCCGCGGAAGGGGAGCTGTTTTTT. Its translation: CAIRGQAAEGELFF.

This clonotype was observed a few times. CDR3 sequence reads: CSVADSFNSPLHF. CDR3 DNA: TGCAGCGTTGCCGACAGCTTTAATTCACCCCTCCACTTT. The chain joins TRBV29-1 to TRBJ1-6; D might be TRBD1 (5 bases). This CDR3 spans 13 amino acids. The V gene's germline CDR1 is SQVTM and CDR2 ANQGSEA. The ends were cut back, 4 bases at V and 6 bases at J, with 10 bases in the middle.

The chain uses TRBV28 and TRBJ2-5; D remains unclear. CDR3 length: 13 amino acids. CDR1 is MDHEN, CDR2 SYDVKM, per germline. Trimming removed 10 bases at V and 5 bases at J, with 17 bases between. The CDR3 sequence: CAIRRVFHETQYF. The CDR3 DNA is TGTGCCATCCGAAGGGTTTTTCACGAGACCCAGTACTTC.

CDR3 in amino acids: CASSPGFSNQPQHF. The CDR3 DNA reads as TGTGCCAGCAGTCCGGGCTTTAGCAATCAGCCCCAGCATTTT. This chain uses TRBV11-2 with TRBJ1-5; D is unresolved. This CDR3 has 14 residues. Per germline, CDR1 SGHAT and CDR2 FQNNGV. V lost 6 bases, J lost 0 bases, and 9 bases lay in between.

This clonotype showed up just a few times. V usage is TRBV5-6 and J usage is TRBJ2-6; maybe TRBD1 (5 bases). From germline, CDR1 is SGHDT and CDR2 YYEEEE. The CDR3 runs 14 residues. V dropped 4 bases and J dropped 6 bases, with 11 bases sitting between them. The CDR3 DNA reads as TGTGCCAGCAGCCACCCAGGACAGGCCAACGTCCTGACTTTC. Residues: CASSHPGQANVLTF.

This clonotype was counted many times. The chain couples TRBV12-3 or TRBV12-4 to TRBJ2-4; D is possibly TRBD2 (6 bases). The CDR3 contains 16 residues. V lost 4 bases, J lost 0 bases, and 13 bases lay in between. The CDR3, as DNA: TGTGCCAGCAGTTCCCCCGGGGGTGCAGCCAAAAACATTCAGTACTTC. This translates into CASSSPGGAAKNIQYF.

This clonotype has a handful of counts. The CDR3 region has the DNA TGTGCCAGCAGGTCAGCCGGGACAGGGTTTACCTACGAGCAGTACTTC. Translated, it gives CASRSAGTGFTYEQYF. The chain links TRBV7-8 to TRBJ2-7; 9 bases are a match to TRBD1. Germline V lookup: CDR1 SGHVS, CDR2 FQNEAQ. V shed 6 bases and J 2 bases; nucleotides not matched to a gene: 11. This CDR3 has 16 amino acids.

This clonotype showed up many times. The rearrangement links TRBV5-1 to TRBJ2-1; D call uncertain. This CDR3 is 15 amino acids long. V was cut by 6 bases and J by 0 bases, with 13 bases left in between. In germline, CDR1 is SGHRS, CDR2 YFSETQ. CDR3 residues: CASTGQRSSYNEQFF. DNA for the CDR3: TGCGCCAGCACCGGCCAAAGGAGCTCCTACAATGAGCAGTTCTTC.

The chain couples TRBV6-1 to TRBJ2-7; unclear D gene. This CDR3 contains 12 residues. Germline CDR1 MNHNS, CDR2 SASEGT. Trimming took 3 bases from V and 3 from J, leaving 6 bases between them. In DNA, the CDR3 is TGTGCCAGCAGTGATTCGGGCTACGAGCAGTACTTC. It codes for CASSDSGYEQYF.